This T cell receptor (beta chain) was observed in a study of patients and donors after allogeneic stem cell transplantation. This clonotype has just a few counts. A single record per CDR3 protein comes from TCRdb applying MiXCR to the RT-PCR reads. The repertoire has about 200,000 distinct CDR3 sequences, 38% of them found once; the top ten carry around 10%. This CDR3 region has 13 residues. V was trimmed by 8 bases and J by 3 bases, leaving 13 bases between them. Germline values: CDR1 LNHNV, CDR2 YYDKDF (reference sequence). The specimen sequenced was blood, either unsorted or a sorted T cell fraction (not recorded which). The clonotype was recovered from a human donor who was either an allogeneic HSCT recipient or a stem cell or donor lymphocyte infusion donor (not recorded which). It is not recorded whose cells these are; they may come from a transplant donor. The chain is built from TRBV15 and TRBJ1-1; D uncertain. The CDR3 DNA follows: TGTGCCACCTCACCCTCCGATGACACTGAAGCTTTCTTT. This gives the protein CATSPSDDTEAFF.